This T cell receptor (beta chain) was sequenced for a study of blood T cell repertoires in COVID-19. Study processing details: By means of reference gene primer amplification, nucleated cell counts were estimated. Measured with immunoSEQ multiplex PCR; TCRdb has only the in-frame clones, and not every one. The V and J calls and the clone size are those of that table, but D and trimming were determined from the DNA. The data contain about 120,000 clones, around 91% of them singletons. V trimming: 3 bases; J trimming: 2 bases; junction bases outside the gene matches: 5. The CDR3 sequence is 15 residues long. The germline V gene has CDR1 SGHTA and CDR2 FQGNSA.

The chain couples TRBV7-2 to TRBJ2-7, with 9 bases aligning to TRBD1. The sequence was collected from a woman aged 60-75 years with COVID-19, enrolled during active disease. The sequenced sample was peripheral blood. CDR3 loop: CASSLYGTGTYEQYF. The CDR3 region has the DNA TGTGCCAGCAGCTTGTACGGGACAGGGACCTACGAGCAGTACTTC. The full variable domain, rest sourced from reference TRBV7-2 and TRBJ2-7, is GAGVSQSPSNKVTEKGKDVELRCDPISGHTALYWYRQSLGQGLEFLIYFQGNSAPDKSGLPSDRFSAERTGGSVSTLTIQRTQQEDSAVYLCASSLYGTGTYEQYFGPGTRLTVT.